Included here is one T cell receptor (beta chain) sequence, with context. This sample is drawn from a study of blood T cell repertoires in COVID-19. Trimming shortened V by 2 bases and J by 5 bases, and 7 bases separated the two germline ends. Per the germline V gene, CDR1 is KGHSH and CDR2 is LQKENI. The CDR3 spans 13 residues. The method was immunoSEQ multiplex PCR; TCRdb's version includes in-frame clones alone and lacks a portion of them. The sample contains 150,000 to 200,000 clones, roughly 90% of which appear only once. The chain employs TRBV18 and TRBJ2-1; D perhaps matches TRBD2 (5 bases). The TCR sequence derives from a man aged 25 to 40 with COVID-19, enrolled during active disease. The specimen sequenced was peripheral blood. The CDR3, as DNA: TGTGCCAGCTCACCAACGGGGAACAATGAGCAGTTCTTC. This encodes CASSPTGNNEQFF.